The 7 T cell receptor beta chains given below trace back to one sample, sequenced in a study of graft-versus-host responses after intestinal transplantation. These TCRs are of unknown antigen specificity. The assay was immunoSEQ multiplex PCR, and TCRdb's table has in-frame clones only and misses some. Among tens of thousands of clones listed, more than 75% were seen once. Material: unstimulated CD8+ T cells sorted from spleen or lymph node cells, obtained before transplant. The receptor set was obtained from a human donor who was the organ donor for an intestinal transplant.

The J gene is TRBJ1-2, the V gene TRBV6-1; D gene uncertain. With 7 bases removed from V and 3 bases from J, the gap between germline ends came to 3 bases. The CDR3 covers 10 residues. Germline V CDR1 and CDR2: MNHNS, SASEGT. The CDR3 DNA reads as TGTGCCAGCAACTACTATGGCTACACCTTC. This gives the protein CASNYYGYTF.

The CDR3 loop is CASSPGLSNEQFF. Written as DNA, the CDR3 is TGTGCCAGTAGTCCGGGCCTTTCCAATGAGCAGTTCTTC. The chain employs TRBV19 and TRBJ2-1; no clear D gene. The CDR3 has 13 amino acids. V was clipped by 5 bases and J by 6 bases, with 11 bases between them. Germline V gene lookup returns CDR1 LNHDA and CDR2 SQIVND (reference sequence).

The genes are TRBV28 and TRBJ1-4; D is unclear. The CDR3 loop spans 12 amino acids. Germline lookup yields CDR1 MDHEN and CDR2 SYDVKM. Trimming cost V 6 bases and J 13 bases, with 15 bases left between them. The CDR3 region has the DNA TGTGCCAGCAGCTACGGATCTTCGCGACTGTTTTTT. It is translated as CASSYGSSRLFF.

The CDR3 coding sequence is TGCGCCAGCAGCTTTGACAGGGACTACGAGCAGTACTTC. Translated: CASSFDRDYEQYF. The chain employs TRBV5-1 and TRBJ2-5; 7 bases map to TRBD1. Matching the DNA end better, TRBJ2-7 makes the J call doubtful. The CDR3 is made up of 13 amino acids. In germline, CDR1 is SGHRS, CDR2 YFSETQ.

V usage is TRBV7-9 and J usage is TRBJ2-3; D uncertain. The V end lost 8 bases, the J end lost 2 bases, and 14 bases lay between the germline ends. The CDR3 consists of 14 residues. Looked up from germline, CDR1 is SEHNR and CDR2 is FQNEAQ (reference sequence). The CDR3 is CASLRGGTTDTQYF. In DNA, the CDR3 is TGTGCCAGCCTGAGAGGTGGCACCACAGATACGCAGTATTTT.

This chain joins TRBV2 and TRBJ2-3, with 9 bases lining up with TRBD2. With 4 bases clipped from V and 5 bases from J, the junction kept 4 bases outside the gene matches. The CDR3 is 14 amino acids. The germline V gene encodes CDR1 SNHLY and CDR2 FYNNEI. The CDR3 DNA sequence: TGTGCCAGCAGTGTAGCGGGGGCCCGAGATACGCAGTATTTT. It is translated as CASSVAGARDTQYF.

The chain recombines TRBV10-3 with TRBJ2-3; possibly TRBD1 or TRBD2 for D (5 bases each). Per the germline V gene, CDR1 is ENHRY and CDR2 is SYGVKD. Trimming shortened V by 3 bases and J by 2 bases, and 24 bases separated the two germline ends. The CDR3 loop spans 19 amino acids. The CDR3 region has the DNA TGTGCCATCAGTGACCCCATAGGGACCGGCCGAAACTACACAGATACGCAGTATTTT. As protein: CAISDPIGTGRNYTDTQYF.